Presented here are 5 T cell receptor beta chains from one specimen sequenced in a study of monozygotic twins with inflammatory bowel disease (dated by TCRdb to about 2019). The library was prepared using 5' RACE. TCRdb records Illumina HiSeq 2500 as the sequencer. Reprocessed by TCRdb, the reads give a single entry per CDR3 protein sequence, without DNA. The table held for this sample gives approximately 400,000 distinct CDR3 sequences. The ten largest clonotypes hold about 2.3% of the sample. Sequenced sample: blood. All receptors derive from a human donor with ulcerative colitis or Crohn's disease, or a healthy co-twin of an affected twin (not recorded which).

The CDR3 loop is CSSSRGSTTNTGELFF. The chain has TRBV2 and TRBJ2-2; checking the TCRdb D call of TRBD2 is not possible without DNA. Germline-derived CDR1 and CDR2 are SNHLY and FYNNEI. The CDR3 is 16 residues long.

The V and J genes are TRBV7-2 and TRBJ2-1; TCRdb reports TRBD2, a call that lacks DNA to check it against. The CDR3 is made up of 14 amino acids. The germline V gene encodes CDR1 SGHTA and CDR2 FQGNSA. The CDR3 reads CASSLGGLEGEQFF.

The chain couples TRBV29-1 to TRBJ1-2; TCRdb's D call of TRBD1 is untestable without DNA. The V gene's germline CDR1 is SQVTM and CDR2 ANQGSEA. The CDR3 loop spans 14 amino acids. The CDR3 region is CSVVGGSGAHGYTF.

The rearrangement uses TRBV12-3 or TRBV12-4 and TRBJ2-5; absent DNA, TCRdb's TRBD2 call cannot be checked. The CDR3 has 12 amino acids. The CDR3 loop is CASAGDQETQYF.

This sequence joins TRBV7-9 and TRBJ1-1; TCRdb's D call, TRBD1, is unchecked because there is no DNA. This CDR3 has 17 residues. Looked up from germline, CDR1 is SEHNR and CDR2 is FQNEAQ (reference sequence). This CDR3 reads CASSLALGQGSSTEAFF.